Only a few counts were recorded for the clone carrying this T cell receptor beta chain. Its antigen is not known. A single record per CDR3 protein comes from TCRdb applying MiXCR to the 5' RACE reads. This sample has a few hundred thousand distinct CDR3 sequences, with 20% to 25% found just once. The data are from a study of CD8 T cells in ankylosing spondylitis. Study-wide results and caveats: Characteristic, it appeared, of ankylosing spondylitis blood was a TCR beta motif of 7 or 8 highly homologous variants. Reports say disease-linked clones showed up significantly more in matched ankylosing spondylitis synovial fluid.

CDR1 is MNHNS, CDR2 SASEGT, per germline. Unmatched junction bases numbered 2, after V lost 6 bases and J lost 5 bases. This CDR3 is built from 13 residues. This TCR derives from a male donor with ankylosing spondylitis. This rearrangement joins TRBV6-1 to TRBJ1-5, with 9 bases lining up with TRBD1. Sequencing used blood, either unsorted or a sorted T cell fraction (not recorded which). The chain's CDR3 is CASSGDRDQPQHF. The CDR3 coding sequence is TGTGCCAGCAGCGGGGACAGGGATCAGCCCCAGCATTTT.